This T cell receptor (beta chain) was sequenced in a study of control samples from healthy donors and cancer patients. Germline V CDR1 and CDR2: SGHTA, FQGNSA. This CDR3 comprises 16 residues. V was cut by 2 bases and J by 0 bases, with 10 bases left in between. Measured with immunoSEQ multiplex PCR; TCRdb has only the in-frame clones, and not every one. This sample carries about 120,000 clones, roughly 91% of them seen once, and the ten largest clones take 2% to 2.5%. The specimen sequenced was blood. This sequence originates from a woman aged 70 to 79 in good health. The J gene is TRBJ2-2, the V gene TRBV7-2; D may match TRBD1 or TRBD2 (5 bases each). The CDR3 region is CASSLTGTANTGELFF. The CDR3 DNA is TGTGCCAGCAGCTTAACCGGGACGGCGAACACCGGGGAGCTGTTTTTT.